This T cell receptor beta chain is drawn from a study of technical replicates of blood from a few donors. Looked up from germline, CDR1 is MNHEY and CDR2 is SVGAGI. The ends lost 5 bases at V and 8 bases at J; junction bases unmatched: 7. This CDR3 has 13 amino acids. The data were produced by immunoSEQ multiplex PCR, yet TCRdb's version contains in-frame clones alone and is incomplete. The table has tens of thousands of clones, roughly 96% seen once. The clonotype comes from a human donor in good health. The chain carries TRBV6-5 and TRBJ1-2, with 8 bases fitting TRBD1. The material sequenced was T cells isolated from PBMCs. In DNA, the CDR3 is TGTGCCAGCAGTCCACGGACAGGGTTGGGCTACACCTTC. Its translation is CASSPRTGLGYTF.